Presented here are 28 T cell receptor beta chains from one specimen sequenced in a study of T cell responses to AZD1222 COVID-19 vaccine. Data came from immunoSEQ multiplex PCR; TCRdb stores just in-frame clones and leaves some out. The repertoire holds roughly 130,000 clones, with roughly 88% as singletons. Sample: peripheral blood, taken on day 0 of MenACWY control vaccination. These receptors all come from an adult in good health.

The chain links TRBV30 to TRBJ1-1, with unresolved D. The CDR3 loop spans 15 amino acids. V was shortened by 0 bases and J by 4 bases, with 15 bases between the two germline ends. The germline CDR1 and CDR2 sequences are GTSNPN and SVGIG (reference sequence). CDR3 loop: CAWSVLVAGGTEAFF. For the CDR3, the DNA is TGTGCCTGGAGTGTATTAGTAGCTGGCGGCACTGAAGCTTTCTTT.

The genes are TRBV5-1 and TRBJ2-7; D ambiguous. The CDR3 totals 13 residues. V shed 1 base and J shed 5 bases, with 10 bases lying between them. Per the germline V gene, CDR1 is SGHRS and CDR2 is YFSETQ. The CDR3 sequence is CASSLTLGHEQYF. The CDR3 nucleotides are TGCGCCAGCAGCTTGACCCTCGGACACGAGCAGTACTTC.

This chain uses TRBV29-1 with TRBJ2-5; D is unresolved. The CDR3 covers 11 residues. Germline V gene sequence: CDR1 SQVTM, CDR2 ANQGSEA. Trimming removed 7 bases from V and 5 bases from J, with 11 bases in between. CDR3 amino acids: CSAPIRETQYF. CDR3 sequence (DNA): TGCAGCGCCCCTATTCGGGAGACCCAGTACTTC.

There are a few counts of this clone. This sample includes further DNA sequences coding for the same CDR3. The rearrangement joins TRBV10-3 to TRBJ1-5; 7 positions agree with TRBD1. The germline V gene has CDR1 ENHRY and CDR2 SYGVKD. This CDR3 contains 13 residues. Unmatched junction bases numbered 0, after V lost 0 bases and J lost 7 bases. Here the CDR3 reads CAISESTGQPQHF. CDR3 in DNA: TGTGCCATCAGTGAGTCGACAGGGCAGCCCCAGCATTTT.

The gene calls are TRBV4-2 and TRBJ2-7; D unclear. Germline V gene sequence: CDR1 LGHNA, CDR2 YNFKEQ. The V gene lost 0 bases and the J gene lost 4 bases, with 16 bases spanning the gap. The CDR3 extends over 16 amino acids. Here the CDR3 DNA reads TGTGCCAGCAGCCAAGATCAGGCCCGAACGGAATACGAGCAGTACTTC. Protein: CASSQDQARTEYEQYF.

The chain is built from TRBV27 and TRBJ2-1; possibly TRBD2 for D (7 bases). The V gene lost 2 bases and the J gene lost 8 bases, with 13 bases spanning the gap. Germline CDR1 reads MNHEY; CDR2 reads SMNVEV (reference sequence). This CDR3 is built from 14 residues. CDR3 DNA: TGTGCCAGCAGTTTAGGGCAGGGGAGGGATGAGCAGTTCTTC. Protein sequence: CASSLGQGRDEQFF.

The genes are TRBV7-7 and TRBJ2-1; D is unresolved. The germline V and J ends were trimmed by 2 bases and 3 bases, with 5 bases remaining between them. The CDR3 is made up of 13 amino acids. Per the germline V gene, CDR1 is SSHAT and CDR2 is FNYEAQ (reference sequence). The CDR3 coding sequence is TGTGCCAGCAGCTTAAGTCTCTACAATGAGCAGTTCTTC. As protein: CASSLSLYNEQFF.

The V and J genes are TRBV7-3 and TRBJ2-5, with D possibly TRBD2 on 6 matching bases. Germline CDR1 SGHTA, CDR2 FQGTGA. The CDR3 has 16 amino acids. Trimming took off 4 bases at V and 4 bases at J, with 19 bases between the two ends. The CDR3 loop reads CASSSPGTPRGETQYF. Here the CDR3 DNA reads TGTGCCAGCAGCTCCCCCGGAACCCCGCGGGGAGAGACCCAGTACTTC.

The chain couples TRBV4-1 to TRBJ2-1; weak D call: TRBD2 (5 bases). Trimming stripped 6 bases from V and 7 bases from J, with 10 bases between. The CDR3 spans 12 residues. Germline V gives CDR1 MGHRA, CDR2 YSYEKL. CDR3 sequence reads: CASRGSGNEQFF. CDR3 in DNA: TGCGCCAGCAGGGGTTCGGGGAATGAGCAGTTCTTC.

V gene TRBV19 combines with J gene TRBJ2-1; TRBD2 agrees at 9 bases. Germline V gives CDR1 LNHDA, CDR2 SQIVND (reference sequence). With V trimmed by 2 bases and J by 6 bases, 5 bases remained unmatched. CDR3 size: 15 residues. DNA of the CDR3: TGTGCCAGTAGTATAAGTAGCGGGAGCCCCAATGAGCAGTTCTTC. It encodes CASSISSGSPNEQFF.

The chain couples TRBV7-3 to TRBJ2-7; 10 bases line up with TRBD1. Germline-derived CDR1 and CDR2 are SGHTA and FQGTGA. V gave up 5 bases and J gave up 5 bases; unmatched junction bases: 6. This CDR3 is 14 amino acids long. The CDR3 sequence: CASSARTGGNEQYF. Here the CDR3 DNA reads TGTGCCAGCAGCGCCAGGACAGGGGGGAACGAGCAGTACTTC.

The CDR3: CAWTRDRGELFF. The CDR3 DNA is TGTGCCTGGACTAGAGACAGAGGGGAGCTGTTTTTT. The chain employs TRBV30 and TRBJ2-2; maybe TRBD1 (5 bases). The CDR3 extends over 12 amino acids. Germline V gene data show CDR1 as GTSNPN and CDR2 as SVGIG (reference sequence). Trimming took off 4 bases at V and 8 bases at J, with 11 bases between the two ends.

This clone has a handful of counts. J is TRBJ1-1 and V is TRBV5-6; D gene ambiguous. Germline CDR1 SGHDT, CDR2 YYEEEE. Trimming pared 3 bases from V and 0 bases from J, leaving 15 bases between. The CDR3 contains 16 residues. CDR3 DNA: TGTGCCAGCAGCTCGGACGGCCGAGGGATGAACACTGAAGCTTTCTTT. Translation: CASSSDGRGMNTEAFF.

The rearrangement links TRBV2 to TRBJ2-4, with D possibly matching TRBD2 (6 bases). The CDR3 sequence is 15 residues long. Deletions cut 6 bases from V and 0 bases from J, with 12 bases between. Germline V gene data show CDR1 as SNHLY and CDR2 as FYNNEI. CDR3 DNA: TGTGCCAGCAGCCAACCGGGACTAGCCAAAAACATTCAGTACTTC. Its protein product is CASSQPGLAKNIQYF.

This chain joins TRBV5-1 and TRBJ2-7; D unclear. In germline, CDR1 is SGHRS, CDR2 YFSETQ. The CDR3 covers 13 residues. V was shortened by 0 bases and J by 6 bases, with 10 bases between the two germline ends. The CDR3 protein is CASSLAGSLEQYF. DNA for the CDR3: TGCGCCAGCAGCTTGGCCGGCTCCCTCGAGCAGTACTTC.

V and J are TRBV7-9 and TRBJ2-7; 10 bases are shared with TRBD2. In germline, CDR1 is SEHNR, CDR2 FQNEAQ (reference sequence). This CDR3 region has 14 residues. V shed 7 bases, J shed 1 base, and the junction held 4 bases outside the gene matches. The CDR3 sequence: CASTGLAVSYEQYF. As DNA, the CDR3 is TGTGCCAGCACCGGACTAGCGGTTTCCTACGAGCAGTACTTC.

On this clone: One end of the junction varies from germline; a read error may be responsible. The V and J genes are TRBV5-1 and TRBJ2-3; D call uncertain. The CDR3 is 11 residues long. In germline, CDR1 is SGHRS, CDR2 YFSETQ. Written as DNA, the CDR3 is TGCGCCAGCCGGTACTCGTCAGATGTCCATTTT. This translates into CASRYSSDVHF.

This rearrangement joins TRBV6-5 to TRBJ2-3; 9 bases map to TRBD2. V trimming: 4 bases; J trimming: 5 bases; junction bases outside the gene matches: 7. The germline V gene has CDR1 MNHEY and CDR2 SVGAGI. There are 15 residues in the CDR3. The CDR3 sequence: CASSSPGLAKDTQYF. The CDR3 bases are TGTGCCAGCAGTTCTCCGGGACTAGCAAAAGATACGCAGTATTTT.

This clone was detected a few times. CDR3 region: CASSQDSALNEQFF. The CDR3 region has the DNA TGTGCCAGCAGCCAAGACTCAGCTCTCAATGAGCAGTTCTTC. The J gene is TRBJ2-1, the V gene TRBV3-1 (or the pseudogene TRBV3-2), with D unclear. V was clipped by 0 bases and J by 6 bases, with 9 bases between them. There are 14 residues in the CDR3. Per germline, CDR1 LGHDT and CDR2 YNNKEL (reference sequence).

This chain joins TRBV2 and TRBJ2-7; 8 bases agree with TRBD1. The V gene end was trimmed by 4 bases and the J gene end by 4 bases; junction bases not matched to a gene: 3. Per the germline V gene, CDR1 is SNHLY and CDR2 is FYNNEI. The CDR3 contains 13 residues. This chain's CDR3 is CASSADRGYEQYF. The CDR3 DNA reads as TGTGCCAGCAGTGCTGACAGGGGATACGAGCAGTACTTC. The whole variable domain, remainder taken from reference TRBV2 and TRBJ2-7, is EPEVTQTPSHQVTQMGQEVILRCVPISNHLYFYWYRQILGQKVEFLVSFYNNEISEKSEIFDDQFSVERPDGSNFTLKIRSTKLEDSAMYFCASSADRGYEQYFGPGTRLTVT.

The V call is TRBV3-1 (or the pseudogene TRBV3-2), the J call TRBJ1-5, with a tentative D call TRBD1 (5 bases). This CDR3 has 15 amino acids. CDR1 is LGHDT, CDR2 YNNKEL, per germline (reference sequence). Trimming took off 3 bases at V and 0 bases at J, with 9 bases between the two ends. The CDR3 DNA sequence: TGTGCCAGCAGCCAGGGACGGAATAGCAATCAGCCCCAGCATTTT. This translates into CASSQGRNSNQPQHF.

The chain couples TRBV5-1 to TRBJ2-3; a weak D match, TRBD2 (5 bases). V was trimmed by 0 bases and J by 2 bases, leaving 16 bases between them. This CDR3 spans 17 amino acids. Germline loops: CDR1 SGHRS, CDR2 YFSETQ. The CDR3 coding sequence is TGCGCCAGCAGCTTGGGGAGGACGGTAAAAATCACAGATACGCAGTATTTT. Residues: CASSLGRTVKITDTQYF.

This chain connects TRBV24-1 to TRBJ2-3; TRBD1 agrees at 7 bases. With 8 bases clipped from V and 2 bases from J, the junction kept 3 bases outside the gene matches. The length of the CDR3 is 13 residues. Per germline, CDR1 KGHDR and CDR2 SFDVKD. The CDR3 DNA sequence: TGTGCCACCACAGGGGGAAACACAGATACGCAGTATTTT. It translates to CATTGGNTDTQYF.

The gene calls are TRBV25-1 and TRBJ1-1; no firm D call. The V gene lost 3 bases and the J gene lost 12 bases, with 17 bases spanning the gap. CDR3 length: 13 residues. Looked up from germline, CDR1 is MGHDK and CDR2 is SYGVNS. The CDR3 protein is CASSDPGRPESFF. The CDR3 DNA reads TGTGCCAGCAGTGATCCCGGAAGGCCGGAGTCTTTCTTT.

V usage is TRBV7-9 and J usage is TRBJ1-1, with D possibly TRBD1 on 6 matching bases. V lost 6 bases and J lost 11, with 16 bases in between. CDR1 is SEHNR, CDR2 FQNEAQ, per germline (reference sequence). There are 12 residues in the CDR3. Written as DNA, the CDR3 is TGTGCCAGCAGTCATAGCCAGGGGCTGGCTTTCTTT. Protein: CASSHSQGLAFF.

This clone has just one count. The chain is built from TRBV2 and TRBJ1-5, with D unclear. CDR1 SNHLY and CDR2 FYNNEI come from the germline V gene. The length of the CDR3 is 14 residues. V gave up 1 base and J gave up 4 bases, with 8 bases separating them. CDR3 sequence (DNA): TGTGCCAGCAGTGAAGGGCACCTTAATCAGCCCCAGCATTTT. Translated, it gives CASSEGHLNQPQHF.

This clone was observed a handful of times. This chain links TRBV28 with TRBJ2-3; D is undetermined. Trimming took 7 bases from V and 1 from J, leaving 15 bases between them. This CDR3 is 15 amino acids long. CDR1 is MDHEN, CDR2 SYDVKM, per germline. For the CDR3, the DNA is TGTGCCAGCACCCCTTCCTCCTTTGGCACAGATACGCAGTATTTT. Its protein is CASTPSSFGTDTQYF.

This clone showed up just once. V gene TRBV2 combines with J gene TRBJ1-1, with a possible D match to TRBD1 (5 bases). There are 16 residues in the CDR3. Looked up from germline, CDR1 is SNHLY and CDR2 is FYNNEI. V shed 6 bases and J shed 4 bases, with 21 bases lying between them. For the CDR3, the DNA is TGTGCCAGCAGGGGTGGGGACTATCGAGGAGGCACTGAAGCTTTCTTT. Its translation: CASRGGDYRGGTEAFF.